This entry is about one TCR beta chain. Its antigen is unknown. No base qualities exist here, and no much larger clone lies one base off it. In the prospective study, participants were about 18 to 100 years old, resided in fewer than 25 geographic areas of the United States, and were enrolled through a virtual design. In the prospective study, cohorts were assigned on the basis of participant-reported clinical history obtained from a screening survey and a study questionnaire. Recovered participants in ImmuneRACE Cohort 3 were defined as having two consecutive negative NP/OP PCR tests, clearance from a healthcare professional, or resolution of symptoms. In the prospective study, whole blood, serum and a nasopharyngeal or oropharyngeal swab were collected from each participant by mobile phlebotomists. Participants in the prospective study had the option to provide additional blood draws and questionnaires over an approximately 2-month period. Blood samples from the prospective study were shipped frozen or at room temperature prior to DNA extraction.

The record originates from a study of blood T cell repertoires in COVID-19 (dated by TCRdb to 2018 to 2021). Study-wide context: Samples covering the acute and convalescent phases of COVID-19 were provided by collaborators in the United States, Italy and Spain. The repertoires were made available in a free public database intended to serve as a resource for research on the immune response to SARS-CoV-2. Nearly every sample came with metadata listing a de-identified subject ID, COVID-19 status, age in years and sex. The samples were drawn from two sources: the first 160 participants of the ongoing ImmuneRACE study, and 1,254 subjects contributed by 6 global collaborators. Subjects who had been exposed to COVID-19, were actively infected with it, or had recovered from it provided the deeply sampled blood TCRbeta repertoires that made up the dataset. Where HLA class I and class II types were available, the types were taken from metadata supplied by the sample provider, not from assay-based typing. The material from the prospective study consisted of cDNA or gDNA derived from T cells, B-cell-depleted T cells, or PBMCs. Overall study results and their limits: The amount of clinical and demographic metadata varied by source and participant and was provided uncurated.

From the germline V gene, CDR1 is SNHLY and CDR2 is FYNNEI. Ends trimmed: V by 7 bases, J by 4 bases; bases unmatched to a gene: 4. The CDR3, from cysteine to phenylalanine, totals 15 residues. Only the CDR3 DNA is retained, 45 bases long and in frame from the first base. The immunoSEQ Assay, a bias-controlled multiplex PCR, was used to amplify TCRbeta CDR3 regions from genomic DNA. The paper's processing steps were these. Nucleated cell counts per sample were estimated from amplification of reference gene primers within the assay. To quantify the absolute abundance of each unique TCRbeta CDR3 rearrangement, sequence reads were collapsed and filtered. For each sample, productive Simpson clonality was calculated as the square root of Simpson's diversity index across productive rearrangements. The clones in this table, taken by TCRdb from immuneACCESS, are in-frame only. Not every clone is retained; where verified, under half of the shortfall comes from an unresolved V gene, and the cause of the rest is unknown. That table furnishes V, J and clone size, whereas the DNA furnished D and trimming. This sample has fewer than 350,000 clones in its table, and about nine tenths of those were observed once. The biggest ten clones account for 4.5% to 6.5% of the sample.

This receptor was identified in a man between 60 and 70 years old who had recovered from COVID-19. Sequencing was done on a sample of PBMCs or T cells enriched from blood (not recorded which). The rearrangement combines TRBV2 with TRBJ1-6, and 10 junction bases match TRBD1. The CDR3 has the sequence CASTRGQGYNSPLHF. The DNA sequence is TGTGCCAGCACTAGGGGACAGGGGTATAATTCACCCCTCCACTTT.